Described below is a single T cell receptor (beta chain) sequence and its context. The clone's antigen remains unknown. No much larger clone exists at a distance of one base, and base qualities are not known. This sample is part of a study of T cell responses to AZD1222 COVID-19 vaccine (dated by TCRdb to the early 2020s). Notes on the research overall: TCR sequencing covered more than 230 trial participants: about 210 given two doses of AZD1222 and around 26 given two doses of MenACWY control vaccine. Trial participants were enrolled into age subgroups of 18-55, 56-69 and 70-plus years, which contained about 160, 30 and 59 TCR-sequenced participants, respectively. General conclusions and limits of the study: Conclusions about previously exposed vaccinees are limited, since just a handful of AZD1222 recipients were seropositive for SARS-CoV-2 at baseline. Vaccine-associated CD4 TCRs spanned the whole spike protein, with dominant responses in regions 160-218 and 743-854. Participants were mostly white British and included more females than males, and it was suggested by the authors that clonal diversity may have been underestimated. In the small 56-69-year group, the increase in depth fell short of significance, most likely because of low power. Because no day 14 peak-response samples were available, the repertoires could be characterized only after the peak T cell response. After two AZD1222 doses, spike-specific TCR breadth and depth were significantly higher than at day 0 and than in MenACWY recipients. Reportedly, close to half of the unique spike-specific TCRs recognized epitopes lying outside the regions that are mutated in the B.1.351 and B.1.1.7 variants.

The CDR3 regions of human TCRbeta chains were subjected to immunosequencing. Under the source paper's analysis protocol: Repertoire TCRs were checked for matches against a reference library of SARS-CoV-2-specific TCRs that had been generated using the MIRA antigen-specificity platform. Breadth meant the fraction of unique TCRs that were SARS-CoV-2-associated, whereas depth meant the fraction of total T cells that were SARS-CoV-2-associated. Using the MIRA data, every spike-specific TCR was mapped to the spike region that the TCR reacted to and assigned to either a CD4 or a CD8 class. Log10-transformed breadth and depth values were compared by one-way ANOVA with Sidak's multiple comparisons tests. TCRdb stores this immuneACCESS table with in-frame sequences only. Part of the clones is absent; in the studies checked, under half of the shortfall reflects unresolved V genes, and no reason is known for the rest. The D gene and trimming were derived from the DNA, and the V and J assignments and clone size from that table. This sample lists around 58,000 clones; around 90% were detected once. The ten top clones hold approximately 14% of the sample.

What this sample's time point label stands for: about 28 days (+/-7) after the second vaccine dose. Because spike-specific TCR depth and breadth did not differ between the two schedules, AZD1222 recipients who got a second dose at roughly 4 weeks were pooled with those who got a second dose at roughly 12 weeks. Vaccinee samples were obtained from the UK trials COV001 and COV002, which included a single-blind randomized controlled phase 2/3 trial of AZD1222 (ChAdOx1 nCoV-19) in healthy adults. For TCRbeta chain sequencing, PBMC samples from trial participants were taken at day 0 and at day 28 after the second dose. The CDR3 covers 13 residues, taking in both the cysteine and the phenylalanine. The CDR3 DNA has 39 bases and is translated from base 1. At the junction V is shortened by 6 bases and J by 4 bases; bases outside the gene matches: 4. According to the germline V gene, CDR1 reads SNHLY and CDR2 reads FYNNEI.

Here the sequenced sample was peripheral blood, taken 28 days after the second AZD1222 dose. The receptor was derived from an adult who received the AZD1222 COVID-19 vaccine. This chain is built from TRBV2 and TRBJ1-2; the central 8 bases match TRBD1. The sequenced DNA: TGTGCCAGCAGGGCGACAGGGGCCTATGGCTACACCTTC. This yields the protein CASRATGAYGYTF.